This T cell receptor beta chain emerged from a study of CD8 T cells in Susac syndrome. J gave up 5 bases and V 4 bases, and 5 bases lay outside the gene matches. From germline, CDR1 is SGHTA and CDR2 FQGNSA. This CDR3 is built from 15 residues. When the RNA was reverse transcribed, random hexamers were used with an input of about 0.5 to 1 ug. MiXCR, applied by TCRdb to the immunoSEQ multiplex PCR reads, yields one record per CDR3 protein. The sample records some 240,000 distinct CDR3 sequences, about 95% being singletons. V usage is TRBV7-2 and J usage is TRBJ2-1; 10 nucleotides line up with TRBD2. This clonotype was obtained from a human donor with Susac syndrome. Material: CD4+ T cells from PBMCs. The CDR3 nucleotides read TGTGCCAGCAGCTCACTAGCGGGAATCCACAATGAGCAGTTCTTC. Its translation is CASSSLAGIHNEQFF.